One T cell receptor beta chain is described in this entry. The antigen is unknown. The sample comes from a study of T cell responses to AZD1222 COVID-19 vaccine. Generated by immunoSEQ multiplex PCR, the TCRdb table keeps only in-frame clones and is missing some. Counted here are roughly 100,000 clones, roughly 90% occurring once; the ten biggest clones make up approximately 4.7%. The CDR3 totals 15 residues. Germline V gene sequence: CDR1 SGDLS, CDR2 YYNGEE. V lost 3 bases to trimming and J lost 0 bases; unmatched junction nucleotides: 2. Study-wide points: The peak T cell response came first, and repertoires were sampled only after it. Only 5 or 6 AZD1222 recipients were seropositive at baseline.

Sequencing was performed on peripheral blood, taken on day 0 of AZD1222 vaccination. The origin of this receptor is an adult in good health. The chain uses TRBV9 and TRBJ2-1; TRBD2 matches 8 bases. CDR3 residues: CASSETSASYNEQFF. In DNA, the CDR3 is TGTGCCAGCAGCGAGACTAGCGCCTCCTACAATGAGCAGTTCTTC.